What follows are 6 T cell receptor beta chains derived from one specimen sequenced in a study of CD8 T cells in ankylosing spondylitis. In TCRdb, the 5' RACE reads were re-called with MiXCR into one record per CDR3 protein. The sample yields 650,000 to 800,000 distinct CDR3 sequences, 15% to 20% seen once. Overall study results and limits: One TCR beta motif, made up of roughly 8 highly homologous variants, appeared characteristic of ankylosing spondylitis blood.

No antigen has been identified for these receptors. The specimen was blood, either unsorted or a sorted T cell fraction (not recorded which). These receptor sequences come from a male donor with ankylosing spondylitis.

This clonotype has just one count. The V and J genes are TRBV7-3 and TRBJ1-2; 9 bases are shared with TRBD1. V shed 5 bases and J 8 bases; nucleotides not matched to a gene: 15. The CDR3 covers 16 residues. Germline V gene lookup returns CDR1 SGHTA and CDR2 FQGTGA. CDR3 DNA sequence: TGTGCCAGCAGCCCCCACCCCGGGACAGGGCCCGAAGGCTACACCTTC. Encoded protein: CASSPHPGTGPEGYTF.

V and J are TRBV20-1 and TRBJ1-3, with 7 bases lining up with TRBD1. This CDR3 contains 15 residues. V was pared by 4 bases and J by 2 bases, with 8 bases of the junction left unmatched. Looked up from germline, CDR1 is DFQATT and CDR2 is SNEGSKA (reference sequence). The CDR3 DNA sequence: TGCAGTGCTACCGACCTCGACAGGGCTGGAAACACCATATATTTT. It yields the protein CSATDLDRAGNTIYF.

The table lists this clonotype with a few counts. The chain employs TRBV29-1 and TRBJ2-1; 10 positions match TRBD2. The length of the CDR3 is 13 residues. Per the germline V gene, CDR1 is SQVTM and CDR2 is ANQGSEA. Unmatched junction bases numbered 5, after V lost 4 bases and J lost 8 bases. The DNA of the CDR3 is TGCAGCGTTGTTGCTAGCGGGAGCTATGAGCAGTTCTTC. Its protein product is CSVVASGSYEQFF.

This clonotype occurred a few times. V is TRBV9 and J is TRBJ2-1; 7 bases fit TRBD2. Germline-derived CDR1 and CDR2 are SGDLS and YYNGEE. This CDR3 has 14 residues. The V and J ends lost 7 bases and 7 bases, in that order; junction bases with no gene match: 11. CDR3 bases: TGTGCCAGCGGCCAAGGGAGGGGTCTGAATGAGCAGTTCTTC. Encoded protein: CASGQGRGLNEQFF.

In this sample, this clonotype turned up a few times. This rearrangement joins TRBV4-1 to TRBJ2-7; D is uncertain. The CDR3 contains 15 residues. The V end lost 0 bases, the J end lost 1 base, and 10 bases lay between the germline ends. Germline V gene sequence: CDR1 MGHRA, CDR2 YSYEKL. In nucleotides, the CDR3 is TGCGCCAGCAGCCAAGACGGATCCATATCCTACGAGCAGTACTTC. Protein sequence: CASSQDGSISYEQYF.

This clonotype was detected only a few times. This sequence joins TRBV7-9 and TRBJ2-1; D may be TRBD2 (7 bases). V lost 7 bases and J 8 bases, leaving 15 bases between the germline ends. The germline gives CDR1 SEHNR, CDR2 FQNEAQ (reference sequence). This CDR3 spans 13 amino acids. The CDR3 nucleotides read TGTGCCAGCAACCCCCCGGGGGGCGATGAGCAGTTCTTC. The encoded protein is CASNPPGGDEQFF.